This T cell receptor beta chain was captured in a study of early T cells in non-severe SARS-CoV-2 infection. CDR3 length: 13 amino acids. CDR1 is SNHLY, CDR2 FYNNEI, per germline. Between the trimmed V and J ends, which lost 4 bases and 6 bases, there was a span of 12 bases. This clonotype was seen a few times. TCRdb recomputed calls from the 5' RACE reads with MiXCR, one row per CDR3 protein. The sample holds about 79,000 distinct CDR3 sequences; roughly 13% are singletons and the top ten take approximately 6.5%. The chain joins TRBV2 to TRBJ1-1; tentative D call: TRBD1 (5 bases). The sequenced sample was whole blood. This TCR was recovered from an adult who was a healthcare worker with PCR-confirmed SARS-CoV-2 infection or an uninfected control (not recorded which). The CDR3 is CASSVVGEAEAFF. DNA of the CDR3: TGTGCCAGCAGTGTGGTAGGGGAGGCTGAAGCTTTCTTT.